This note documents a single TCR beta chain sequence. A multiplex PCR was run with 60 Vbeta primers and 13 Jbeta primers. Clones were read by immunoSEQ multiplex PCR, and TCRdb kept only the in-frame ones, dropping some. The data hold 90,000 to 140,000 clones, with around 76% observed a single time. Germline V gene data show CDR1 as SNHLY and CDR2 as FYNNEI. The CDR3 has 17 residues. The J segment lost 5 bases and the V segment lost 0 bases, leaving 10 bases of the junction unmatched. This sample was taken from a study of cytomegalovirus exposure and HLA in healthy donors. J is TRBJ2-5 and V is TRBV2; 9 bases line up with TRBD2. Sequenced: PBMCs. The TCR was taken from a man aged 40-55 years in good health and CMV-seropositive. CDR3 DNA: TGTGCCAGCAGTGAAGCGCTTCGAGGCGGGGGGGCGGAGACCCAGTACTTC. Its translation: CASSEALRGGGAETQYF.